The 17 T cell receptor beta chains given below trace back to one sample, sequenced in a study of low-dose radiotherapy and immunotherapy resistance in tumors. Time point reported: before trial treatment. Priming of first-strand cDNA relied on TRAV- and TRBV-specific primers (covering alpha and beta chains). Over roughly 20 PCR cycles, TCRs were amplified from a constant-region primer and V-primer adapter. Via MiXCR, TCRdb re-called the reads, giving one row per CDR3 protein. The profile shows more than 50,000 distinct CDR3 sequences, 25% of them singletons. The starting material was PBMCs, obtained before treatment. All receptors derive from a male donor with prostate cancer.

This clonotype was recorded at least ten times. In DNA form, the CDR3 reads TGTGCCAGCAGTTTGGGGTCCAGGGACACCGGGGAGCTGTTTTTT. Residues: CASSLGSRDTGELFF. The chain joins TRBV27 to TRBJ2-2, with TRBD1 as a possible D gene (5 bases). The CDR3 has 15 residues. The germline CDR1 and CDR2 sequences are MNHEY and SMNVEV (reference sequence). Trimming stripped 3 bases from V and 3 bases from J, with 11 bases between.

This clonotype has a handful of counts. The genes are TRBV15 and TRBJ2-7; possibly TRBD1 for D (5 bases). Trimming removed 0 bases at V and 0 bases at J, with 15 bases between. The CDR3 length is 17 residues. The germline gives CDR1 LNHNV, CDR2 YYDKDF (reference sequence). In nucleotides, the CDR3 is TGTGCCACCAGCAGAGATGGGATAGGGGCAAGCTCCTACGAGCAGTACTTC. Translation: CATSRDGIGASSYEQYF.

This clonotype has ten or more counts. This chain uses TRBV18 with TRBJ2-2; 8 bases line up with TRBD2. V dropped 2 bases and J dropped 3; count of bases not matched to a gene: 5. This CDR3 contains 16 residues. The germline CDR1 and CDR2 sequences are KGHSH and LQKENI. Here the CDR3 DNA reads TGTGCCAGCTCACCAGTGAGCGGGAGAGACACCGGGGAGCTGTTTTTT. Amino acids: CASSPVSGRDTGELFF.

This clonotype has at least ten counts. CDR3 DNA: TGTGCCAGCAGCTCCGGGAAAAACAATGAGCAGTTCTTC. As protein: CASSSGKNNEQFF. This rearrangement joins TRBV7-6 to TRBJ2-1; the D gene is possibly TRBD2 (5 bases). Germline V gene sequence: CDR1 SGHVS, CDR2 FNYEAQ. The germline V and J ends were trimmed by 4 bases and 5 bases, with 9 bases remaining between them. The CDR3 runs 13 residues.

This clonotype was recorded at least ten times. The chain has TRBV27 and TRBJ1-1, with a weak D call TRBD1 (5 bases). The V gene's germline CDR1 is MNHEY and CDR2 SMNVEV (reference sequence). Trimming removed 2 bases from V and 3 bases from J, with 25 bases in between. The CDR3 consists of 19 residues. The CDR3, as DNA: TGTGCCAGCAGTTTAGGTGTACAGTGGGGGGGGGGACGGGACACTGAAGCTTTCTTT. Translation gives CASSLGVQWGGGRDTEAFF.

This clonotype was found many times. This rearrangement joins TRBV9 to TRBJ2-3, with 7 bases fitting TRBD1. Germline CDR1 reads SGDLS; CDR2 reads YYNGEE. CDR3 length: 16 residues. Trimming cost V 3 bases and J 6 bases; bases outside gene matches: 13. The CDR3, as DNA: TGTGCCAGCAGCGACCGACAGGGAACGGGGTCGGATACGCAGTATTTT. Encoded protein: CASSDRQGTGSDTQYF.

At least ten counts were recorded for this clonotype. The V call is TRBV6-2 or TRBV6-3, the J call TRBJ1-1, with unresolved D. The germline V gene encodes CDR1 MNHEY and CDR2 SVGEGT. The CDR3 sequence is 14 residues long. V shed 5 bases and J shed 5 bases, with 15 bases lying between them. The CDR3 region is CASSNPRSRTEAFF. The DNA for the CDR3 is TGTGCCAGCAGTAACCCCCGATCGAGGACTGAAGCTTTCTTT.

CDR3 loop: CASSFQGVNTGELFF. As DNA, the CDR3 is TGTGCCAGCAGCTTTCAAGGGGTGAACACCGGGGAGCTGTTTTTT. V gene TRBV7-8 combines with J gene TRBJ2-2; tentative D call: TRBD1 (5 bases). The CDR3 loop spans 15 amino acids. Trimming shortened V by 3 bases and J by 1 base, and 9 bases separated the two germline ends. Germline CDR1 is SGHVS and CDR2 is FQNEAQ. The complete variable domain, with remaining parts taken from reference TRBV7-8 and TRBJ2-2, reads GAGVSQSPRYKVAKRGQDVALRCDPISGHVSLFWYQQALGQGPEFLTYFQNEAQLDKSGLPSDRFFAERPEGSVSTLKIQRTQQEDSAVYLCASSFQGVNTGELFFGEGSRLTVL.

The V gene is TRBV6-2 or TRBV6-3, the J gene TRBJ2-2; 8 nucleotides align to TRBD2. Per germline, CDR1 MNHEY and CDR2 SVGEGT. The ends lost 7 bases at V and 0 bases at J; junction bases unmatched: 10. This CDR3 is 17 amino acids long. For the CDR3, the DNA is TGTGCCAGCAAAGATACAGGACTAGCTACGAACACCGGGGAGCTGTTTTTT. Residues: CASKDTGLATNTGELFF.

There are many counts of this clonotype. This chain's CDR3 is CASRYRVRSSDTQYF. The CDR3 coding sequence is TGTGCCAGCAGGTACAGGGTGAGAAGTTCAGATACGCAGTATTTT. The chain links TRBV28 to TRBJ2-3; tentative D call: TRBD1 (6 bases). Trimming shortened V by 6 bases and J by 4 bases, and 17 bases separated the two germline ends. The CDR3 length is 15 residues. From germline, CDR1 is MDHEN and CDR2 SYDVKM. The variable domain in full, completed from reference TRBV28 and TRBJ2-3, reads DVKVTQSSRYLVKRTGEKVFLECVQDMDHENMFWYRQDPGLGLRLIYFSYDVKMKEKGDIPEGYSVSREKKERFSLILESASTNQTSMYLCASRYRVRSSDTQYFGPGTRLTVL.

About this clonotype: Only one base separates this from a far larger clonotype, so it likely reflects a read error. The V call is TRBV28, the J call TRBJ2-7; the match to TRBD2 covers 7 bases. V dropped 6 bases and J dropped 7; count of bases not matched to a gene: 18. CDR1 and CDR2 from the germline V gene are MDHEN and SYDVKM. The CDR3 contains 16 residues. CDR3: CASRPTSARSYNEQYF. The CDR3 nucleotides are TGTGCCAGCAGGCCCACTAGCGCTCGCTCCTACAATGAGCAGTACTTC.

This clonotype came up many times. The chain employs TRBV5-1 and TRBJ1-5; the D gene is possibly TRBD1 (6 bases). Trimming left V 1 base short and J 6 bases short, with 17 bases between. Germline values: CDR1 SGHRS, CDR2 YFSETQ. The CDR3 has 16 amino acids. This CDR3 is CASSLTPSEGGQPQHF. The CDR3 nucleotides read TGCGCCAGCAGCTTGACCCCCTCGGAGGGGGGTCAGCCCCAGCATTTT.

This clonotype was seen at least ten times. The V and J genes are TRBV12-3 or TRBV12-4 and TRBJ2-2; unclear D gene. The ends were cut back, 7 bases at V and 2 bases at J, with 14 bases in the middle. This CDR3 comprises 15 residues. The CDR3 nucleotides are TGTGCCAGCACGTACCTATCCGCTAACACCGGGGAGCTGTTTTTT. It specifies CASTYLSANTGELFF.

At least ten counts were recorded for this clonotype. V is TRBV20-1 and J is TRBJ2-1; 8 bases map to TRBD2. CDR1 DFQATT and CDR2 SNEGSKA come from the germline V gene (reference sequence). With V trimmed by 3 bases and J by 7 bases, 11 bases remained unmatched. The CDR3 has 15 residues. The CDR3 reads CSASPAGGSRNEQFF. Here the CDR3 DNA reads TGCAGTGCTAGTCCGGCGGGAGGAAGTCGGAATGAGCAGTTCTTC.

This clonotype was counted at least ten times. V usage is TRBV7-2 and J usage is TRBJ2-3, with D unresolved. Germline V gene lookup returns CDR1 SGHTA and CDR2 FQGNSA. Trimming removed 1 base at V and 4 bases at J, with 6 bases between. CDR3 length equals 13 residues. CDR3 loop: CASSLDRADTQYF. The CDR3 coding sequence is TGTGCCAGCAGCTTAGATCGGGCAGATACGCAGTATTTT.

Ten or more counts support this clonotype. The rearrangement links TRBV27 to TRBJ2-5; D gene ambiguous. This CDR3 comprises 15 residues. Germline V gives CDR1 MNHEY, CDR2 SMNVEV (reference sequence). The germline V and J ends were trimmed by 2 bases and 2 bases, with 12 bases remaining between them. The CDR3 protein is CASSLRPATQETQYF. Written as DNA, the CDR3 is TGTGCCAGCAGTTTAAGGCCAGCAACACAAGAGACCCAGTACTTC.

The CDR3 coding sequence is TGTGCCAGCAGCCAAGAACTCACCGGGGAGCTGTTTTTT. The encoded protein is CASSQELTGELFF. J is TRBJ2-2 and V is TRBV14; D not resolved. This CDR3 spans 13 amino acids. Looked up from germline, CDR1 is SGHDN and CDR2 is FVKESK. The V end lost 0 bases, the J end lost 4 bases, and 3 bases lay between the germline ends.